These T cell receptor beta chains were read from a single sample in a study of blood T cell repertoires in COVID-19. The method was immunoSEQ multiplex PCR; TCRdb's version includes in-frame clones alone and lacks a portion of them. This sample has some 360,000 clones, with 80% to 90% found just once. Sequences were obtained from peripheral blood. Receptors originate from an older woman with COVID-19, enrolled during active disease. The CDR3 runs from the conserved cysteine through the conserved F or W. Fields, in order: CDR3 DNA, CDR3 protein, V gene, clone size, J gene, D gene. D genes are given only for firm matches. Clone size is shown for a subset of rows, as once, few, many or a class of expanded clone.

CDR3nt: TGTGCCAGCAGCAAGTGGGACAGTTCATCCGAGCAGTACTTC
CDR3aa: CASSKWDSSSEQYF
v_gene: TRBV21-1
abundance: .
j_gene: TRBJ2-7
d_gene: .

CDR3nt: TGTGCCAGCTCCACCGATCAGAGAGGCCTCTATGGCTACACCTTC
CDR3aa: CASSTDQRGLYGYTF
v_gene: TRBV18
abundance: few
j_gene: TRBJ1-2
d_gene: .

CDR3nt: TGTGCCAGCGAGACAGGGAACACAGATACGCAGTATTTT
CDR3aa: CASETGNTDTQYF
v_gene: TRBV5-6
abundance: .
j_gene: TRBJ2-3
d_gene: TRBD1

CDR3nt: TGTGCCAGCAGCTCCCAGACAGGGTGGTGGGAGACCCAGTACTTC
CDR3aa: CASSSQTGWWETQYF
v_gene: TRBV7-2
abundance: .
j_gene: TRBJ2-5
d_gene: TRBD1

CDR3nt: TGTGCCAGCAGTGGAGGGACTAGCAGAGCCACAGATACGCAGTATTTT
CDR3aa: CASSGGTSRATDTQYF
v_gene: TRBV2
abundance: .
j_gene: TRBJ2-3
d_gene: TRBD2

CDR3nt: TGCGCCAGCAGCGTTCCGGGACAGGGAGGTGAAAAACTGTTTTTT
CDR3aa: CASSVPGQGGEKLFF
v_gene: TRBV4-1
abundance: .
j_gene: TRBJ1-4
d_gene: TRBD1

CDR3nt: TGTGCCAGTAGTATCTTCTCAGCGGGGGGTGAGCAGTTCTTC
CDR3aa: CASSIFSAGGEQFF
v_gene: TRBV19
abundance: .
j_gene: TRBJ2-1
d_gene: TRBD2

CDR3nt: TGTGCCAGTAGTATTGGGGACACCTTAAACACCATATATTTT
CDR3aa: CASSIGDTLNTIYF
v_gene: TRBV19
abundance: few
j_gene: TRBJ1-3
d_gene: .

CDR3nt: TGTGCCAGCAGCTTTATGACAGGGACTAACTATGGCTACACCTTC
CDR3aa: CASSFMTGTNYGYTF
v_gene: TRBV5-8
abundance: once
j_gene: TRBJ1-2
d_gene: TRBD1

CDR3nt: TGTGCCAGTAGTGTCCAGGGGACCTCCAATCAGCCCCAGCATTTT
CDR3aa: CASSVQGTSNQPQHF
v_gene: TRBV19
abundance: .
j_gene: TRBJ1-5
d_gene: .

CDR3nt: TGTGCCAGCAGCTTACGGGCGCGGGGGGGCACAGATACGCAGTATTTT
CDR3aa: CASSLRARGGTDTQYF
v_gene: TRBV7-3
abundance: .
j_gene: TRBJ2-3
d_gene: TRBD2

CDR3nt: TGTGCCAGTAGTCCAGGGTGGGCTGGAAACACCATATATTTT
CDR3aa: CASSPGWAGNTIYF
v_gene: TRBV19
abundance: .
j_gene: TRBJ1-3
d_gene: .

CDR3nt: TGTGCCAGCAGTTCCCCGGCACCCCGGGGTGGCTACACCTTC
CDR3aa: CASSSPAPRGGYTF
v_gene: TRBV28
abundance: .
j_gene: TRBJ1-2
d_gene: .

CDR3nt: TGTGCCAGCAGCACCGCAGGGGGCCCCTCCTACGAGCAGTACTTC
CDR3aa: CASSTAGGPSYEQYF
v_gene: TRBV9
abundance: .
j_gene: TRBJ2-7
d_gene: TRBD1

CDR3nt: TGTGCCAGCGAACAGGGGCGACAGCCCCAGCATTTT
CDR3aa: CASEQGRQPQHF
v_gene: TRBV19
abundance: .
j_gene: TRBJ1-5
d_gene: TRBD1

CDR3nt: TGTGCCAGCATGGGCCTGGCGAACTATGGCTACACCTTC
CDR3aa: CASMGLANYGYTF
v_gene: TRBV6-5
abundance: .
j_gene: TRBJ1-2
d_gene: .

CDR3nt: TGTGCCAGCACCTACGGGGGACAGTTGACAGATACGCAGTATTTT
CDR3aa: CASTYGGQLTDTQYF
v_gene: TRBV6-5
abundance: .
j_gene: TRBJ2-3
d_gene: .

CDR3nt: TGTGCCTGGAGGGGAGGGGCAGGGAGGAATAACTATGGCTACACCTTC
CDR3aa: CAWRGGAGRNNYGYTF
v_gene: TRBV30
abundance: few
j_gene: TRBJ1-2
d_gene: .

CDR3nt: TGTGCCAGCAGCCCCCGGGTAGGAATGGACTATGGCTACACCTTC
CDR3aa: CASSPRVGMDYGYTF
v_gene: TRBV11-3
abundance: .
j_gene: TRBJ1-2
d_gene: .

CDR3nt: TGTGCCAGCAGCTTAAGCGGGGCGCAGACCCAGTACTTC
CDR3aa: CASSLSGAQTQYF
v_gene: TRBV7-9
abundance: .
j_gene: TRBJ2-5
d_gene: TRBD2

CDR3nt: TGTGCCAGCAGCCAAGTCGGGGAGGGCACAGATACGCAGTATTTT
CDR3aa: CASSQVGEGTDTQYF
v_gene: TRBV4-2
abundance: .
j_gene: TRBJ2-3
d_gene: .

CDR3nt: TGTGCCAGTAGTATACCCAGGACAGGGGAGGTCTATGGCTACACCTTC
CDR3aa: CASSIPRTGEVYGYTF
v_gene: TRBV19
abundance: .
j_gene: TRBJ1-2
d_gene: TRBD1

CDR3nt: TGTGCCAGCAGCTTATATCTGGGGCGCGTATCGGCTGAAGCTTTCTTT
CDR3aa: CASSLYLGRVSAEAFF
v_gene: TRBV7-3
abundance: .
j_gene: TRBJ1-1
d_gene: .

CDR3nt: TGTGCCAGCAGCCCTATCCAGGCTGGGGCTTTCTTT
CDR3aa: CASSPIQAGAFF
v_gene: TRBV6-6
abundance: .
j_gene: TRBJ1-1
d_gene: .

CDR3nt: TGTGCCAGCAGCCGCAGGGGAACGAATGAAAAACTGTTTTTT
CDR3aa: CASSRRGTNEKLFF
v_gene: TRBV11-1
abundance: .
j_gene: TRBJ1-4
d_gene: .

CDR3nt: TGTGCCAGCAGTTTCAAGCGGGGGGGCCCGGGGGAGACCCAGTACTTC
CDR3aa: CASSFKRGGPGETQYF
v_gene: TRBV6-5
abundance: .
j_gene: TRBJ2-5
d_gene: TRBD2

CDR3nt: TGTGCCAGCAGCCGGACCCGGACTAGCGGGGGGACCTACGAGCAGTACTTC
CDR3aa: CASSRTRTSGGTYEQYF
v_gene: TRBV3-1/TRBV3-2
abundance: .
j_gene: TRBJ2-7
d_gene: TRBD2

CDR3nt: TGTGCCAGCAGCCTCGATCGAGCCAGCAATCAGCCCCAGCATTTT
CDR3aa: CASSLDRASNQPQHF
v_gene: TRBV5-4
abundance: .
j_gene: TRBJ1-5
d_gene: .

CDR3nt: TGTGCCAGCAGTGAAGAGAGTAACTATGGCTACACCTTC
CDR3aa: CASSEESNYGYTF
v_gene: TRBV2
abundance: .
j_gene: TRBJ1-2
d_gene: .

CDR3nt: TGTGCCAGCAGCAAAGGACAGGCCTCTGGAAACACCATATATTTT
CDR3aa: CASSKGQASGNTIYF
v_gene: TRBV21-1
abundance: once
j_gene: TRBJ1-3
d_gene: .

CDR3nt: TGTGCCAGCAGCGTAGCGGGACTAGCGGATTGGGAGCAGTACTTC
CDR3aa: CASSVAGLADWEQYF
v_gene: TRBV9
abundance: .
j_gene: TRBJ2-7
d_gene: TRBD2

CDR3nt: TGTGCCAGCAGCCAGGGCTCAGAACAGGGGGCCAAAAACATTCAGTACTTC
CDR3aa: CASSQGSEQGAKNIQYF
v_gene: TRBV4-2
abundance: .
j_gene: TRBJ2-4
d_gene: TRBD1

CDR3nt: TGTGCCAGCAGCTTCTCCGGTGGGGGGGGACCTGGGAGCAATGAGCAGTTCTTC
CDR3aa: CASSFSGGGGPGSNEQFF
v_gene: TRBV9
abundance: .
j_gene: TRBJ2-1
d_gene: TRBD2

CDR3nt: TGCAGCGTTGACACTAGCGGGGGGGTTTATGAGCAGTTCTTC
CDR3aa: CSVDTSGGVYEQFF
v_gene: TRBV29-1
abundance: .
j_gene: TRBJ2-1
d_gene: TRBD2

CDR3nt: TGCGCCAGCAGCCAGGCCCTAGCGAAGAGTAACAATGAGCAGTTCTTC
CDR3aa: CASSQALAKSNNEQFF
v_gene: TRBV4-1
abundance: .
j_gene: TRBJ2-1
d_gene: .

CDR3nt: TGTGCCAGCAGCCTTAGGACAGTTTCTGGAAACACCATATATTTT
CDR3aa: CASSLRTVSGNTIYF
v_gene: TRBV13
abundance: .
j_gene: TRBJ1-3
d_gene: .

CDR3nt: TGTGCCAGCAGCCCCTCGGGAGGGGTCTTTAGCAATCAGCCCCAGCATTTT
CDR3aa: CASSPSGGVFSNQPQHF
v_gene: TRBV3-1/TRBV3-2
abundance: once
j_gene: TRBJ1-5
d_gene: .

CDR3nt: TGTGCCAGCTCATCTAGCGGGGCCTCCTACAATGAGCAGTTCTTC
CDR3aa: CASSSSGASYNEQFF
v_gene: TRBV18
abundance: .
j_gene: TRBJ2-1
d_gene: TRBD2

CDR3nt: TGTGCCAGCAGCTTAGGATGGACATTGGGAAACACCATATATTTT
CDR3aa: CASSLGWTLGNTIYF
v_gene: TRBV11-2
abundance: .
j_gene: TRBJ1-3
d_gene: .

CDR3nt: TGTGCTAGCAGCCTCCGAGCGTCCGGGGAGCTGTTTTTT
CDR3aa: CASSLRASGELFF
v_gene: TRBV7-7
abundance: .
j_gene: TRBJ2-2
d_gene: .

CDR3nt: TGTGCCAGCAGCTTATACAGGGATAATTCACCCCTCCACTTT
CDR3aa: CASSLYRDNSPLHF
v_gene: TRBV5-6
abundance: .
j_gene: TRBJ1-6
d_gene: .

CDR3nt: TGTGCCAGCAGCTTAGGACTAGCGGGGGGGAGTTACAATGAGCAGTTCTTC
CDR3aa: CASSLGLAGGSYNEQFF
v_gene: TRBV2
abundance: .
j_gene: TRBJ2-1
d_gene: TRBD2

CDR3nt: TGTGCCAGCAGCTCTCTAGCGGGGGGGTCTTCGGAGCAGTACTTC
CDR3aa: CASSSLAGGSSEQYF
v_gene: TRBV7-2
abundance: .
j_gene: TRBJ2-7
d_gene: TRBD2

CDR3nt: TGTGCCAGTAGAGGAGGCCATTCTGGCGGCTATGGCTACACCTTC
CDR3aa: CASRGGHSGGYGYTF
v_gene: TRBV19
abundance: .
j_gene: TRBJ1-2
d_gene: .

CDR3nt: TGTGCCACCAGTGATTTTGCCGGGACAGGGACCTACGAGCAGTACTTC
CDR3aa: CATSDFAGTGTYEQYF
v_gene: TRBV24-1
abundance: .
j_gene: TRBJ2-7
d_gene: TRBD1